The present entry profiles one TCR beta chain with its context. Antigen specificity is unknown. This sample stems from a study of T cell responses to AZD1222 COVID-19 vaccine. The CDR3 runs to 13 residues. Trimming removed 5 bases from V and 8 bases from J, with 15 bases in between. Germline loops: CDR1 MDHEN, CDR2 SYDVKM. Generated by immunoSEQ multiplex PCR, the TCRdb table keeps only in-frame clones and is missing some. The data contain over 150,000 clones, approximately 92% of them seen just once; the ten biggest clones take up more than 0.85%. Overall study results and limits: Breadth and depth of Spike-specific TCRs rose after two AZD1222 doses. Repertoire samples came only from after the peak T cell response. Spike was spanned by vaccine-associated CD4 TCRs, with dominance at 160-218 and 743-854.

V is TRBV28 and J is TRBJ1-2; perhaps TRBD1 as D (6 bases). The sequence came from an adult who received the MenACWY meningococcal vaccine as a control. Sequenced material: peripheral blood, taken 28 days after the second dose of the MenACWY control vaccine. CDR3 nucleotides: TGTGCCAGCAGTCGGGACACCACGAGGGGCTACACCTTC. Protein sequence: CASSRDTTRGYTF.